What follows are 29 T cell receptor beta chains derived from one specimen sequenced in a study of cytomegalovirus exposure and HLA in healthy donors. Primers: 60 Vbeta forward and 13 Jbeta reverse. Measured with immunoSEQ multiplex PCR; TCRdb has only the in-frame clones, and not every one. The sample gives 200,000 or so clones, 79% of which show up once; approximately 0.4% is in the top ten. The sample comprised PBMCs. These receptors were taken from a male donor in good health and CMV-seropositive.

This chain links TRBV2 with TRBJ1-1; 8 bases are shared with TRBD1. V was clipped by 0 bases and J by 12 bases; unmatched bases: 6. The CDR3 consists of 13 residues. Germline lookup yields CDR1 SNHLY and CDR2 FYNNEI. The CDR3 sequence: CASSEARTGRTFF. The CDR3 DNA reads TGTGCCAGCAGTGAAGCGAGGACAGGGCGAACTTTCTTT.

V is TRBV27 and J is TRBJ2-7, with 9 bases matching TRBD1. Germline trimming cut 3 bases from V and 4 bases from J; bases unmatched to any gene: 7. CDR1 and CDR2 (germline): MNHEY, SMNVEV (reference sequence). The CDR3 spans 15 residues. This CDR3 is CASSFGTGSGYEQYF. The CDR3 region has the DNA TGTGCCAGCAGTTTCGGGACAGGGTCTGGTTACGAGCAGTACTTC.

V is TRBV11-2 and J is TRBJ2-7, with a possible D match to TRBD2 (5 bases). V was cut by 5 bases and J by 3 bases, with 8 bases left in between. The CDR3 consists of 12 residues. CDR1 SGHAT and CDR2 FQNNGV come from the germline V gene. The CDR3 bases are TGTGCCAGCAGCAACCGGGGCTACGAGCAGTACTTC. Protein sequence: CASSNRGYEQYF.

The V call is TRBV6-5, the J call TRBJ1-6, with 7 bases identical to TRBD1. This CDR3 contains 15 residues. V lost 6 bases to trimming and J lost 9 bases; unmatched junction nucleotides: 11. Germline V gene lookup returns CDR1 MNHEY and CDR2 SVGAGI. The DNA of the CDR3 is TGTGCCAGCAGGTCCGGGACAGACTCAATTTCACCCCTCCACTTT. Its translation is CASRSGTDSISPLHF.

This chain connects TRBV27 to TRBJ2-7, with 13 bases lining up with TRBD2. Germline V gene data show CDR1 as MNHEY and CDR2 as SMNVEV (reference sequence). V trimming: 6 bases; J trimming: 3 bases; junction bases outside the gene matches: 5. CDR3 length: 15 amino acids. The CDR3 protein is CASSPRTSGGYEQYF. As DNA, the CDR3 is TGTGCCAGCAGCCCCCGGACTAGCGGGGGCTACGAGCAGTACTTC.

This chain links TRBV7-2 with TRBJ1-6, with TRBD1 identical over 10 bases. Germline lookup yields CDR1 SGHTA and CDR2 FQGNSA. The CDR3 spans 17 residues. V shed 0 bases, J shed 9 bases, and the junction held 8 bases outside the gene matches. The CDR3 reads CASSLAKETGGRSPLHF. CDR3 in DNA: TGTGCCAGCAGCTTAGCGAAAGAGACAGGGGGCCGTTCACCCCTCCACTTT.

This chain uses TRBV4-3 with TRBJ1-1; 7 nucleotides line up with TRBD1. J gave up 2 bases and V 4 bases, and 7 bases lay outside the gene matches. Per the germline V gene, CDR1 is LGHNA and CDR2 is YSLEER. CDR3 size: 15 residues. The CDR3 here is CASSPDGQVNTEAFF. In DNA, the CDR3 is TGCGCCAGCAGCCCTGACGGACAGGTCAACACTGAAGCTTTCTTT.

V gene TRBV7-3 combines with J gene TRBJ2-1, with D perhaps TRBD2 (6 bases). CDR1 is SGHTA, CDR2 FQGTGA, per germline. The CDR3 runs to 14 residues. Between the trimmed V and J ends, which lost 1 base and 7 bases, there was a span of 11 bases. The CDR3: CASSLSGGLNEQFF. The CDR3 DNA is TGTGCCAGCAGCTTAAGCGGAGGGCTAAATGAGCAGTTCTTC.

V gene TRBV19 combines with J gene TRBJ2-7; D is possibly TRBD1 (5 bases). Germline values: CDR1 LNHDA, CDR2 SQIVND (reference sequence). The CDR3 consists of 15 residues. V lost 4 bases and J 2 bases, leaving 15 bases between the germline ends. The CDR3 loop reads CASSTAARAPYEQYF. In DNA form, the CDR3 reads TGTGCCAGTAGTACCGCGGCCAGGGCTCCCTACGAGCAGTACTTC.

The chain joins TRBV7-3 to TRBJ2-3, with a weak D call TRBD2 (7 bases). The CDR3 is made up of 15 amino acids. Germline V gives CDR1 SGHTA, CDR2 FQGTGA. With 5 bases removed from V and 6 bases from J, the gap between germline ends came to 18 bases. The CDR3 sequence is CASSETSAGADTQYF. CDR3 DNA sequence: TGTGCCAGCAGCGAAACGTCCGCGGGGGCTGATACGCAGTATTTT.

V and J are TRBV5-1 and TRBJ1-5, with 7 bases aligning to TRBD1. The CDR3 totals 15 residues. In germline, CDR1 is SGHRS, CDR2 YFSETQ. With 3 bases clipped from V and 1 base from J, the junction kept 4 bases outside the gene matches. In nucleotides, the CDR3 is TGCGCCAGCAGCTCCGGGACAGCCAGCAATCAGCCCCAGCATTTT. It codes for CASSSGTASNQPQHF.

J is TRBJ2-6 and V is TRBV4-3; D ambiguous. Germline CDR1 reads LGHNA; CDR2 reads YSLEER. The CDR3 extends over 14 amino acids. Deletions cut 3 bases from V and 4 bases from J, with 7 bases between. The CDR3 DNA reads as TGCGCCAGCAGCCAGGGCCCAGGGGCCAACGTCCTGACTTTC. This translates into CASSQGPGANVLTF.

V is TRBV7-6 and J is TRBJ2-5, with 15 positions matching TRBD2. The V gene end was trimmed by 5 bases and the J gene end by 2 bases; junction bases not matched to a gene: 3. This CDR3 spans 16 amino acids. Looked up from germline, CDR1 is SGHVS and CDR2 is FNYEAQ. The CDR3, as DNA: TGTGCCAGCAGCCTGGGACTAGCGGGAGGTCAAGAGACCCAGTACTTC. Protein: CASSLGLAGGQETQYF.

The chain carries TRBV7-2 and TRBJ2-5, with D tentatively TRBD2 (5 bases). Germline CDR1 is SGHTA and CDR2 is FQGNSA. The CDR3 loop spans 16 amino acids. Trimming shortened V by 5 bases and J by 4 bases, and 20 bases separated the two germline ends. CDR3 nucleotides: TGTGCCAGCAGCCCCCCGCTAGCACCCCGCCGAGAGACCCAGTACTTC. Its protein is CASSPPLAPRRETQYF.

V gene TRBV4-2 combines with J gene TRBJ1-4; D is uncertain. CDR3 size: 15 residues. Trimming removed 1 base from V and 5 bases from J, with 11 bases in between. Germline CDR1 LGHNA, CDR2 YNFKEQ. CDR3 region: CASSQGTAENEKLFF. The CDR3 DNA reads TGTGCCAGCAGCCAAGGCACTGCTGAAAATGAAAAACTGTTTTTT.

V usage is TRBV19 and J usage is TRBJ2-7; D might be TRBD2 (5 bases). The CDR3 length is 15 residues. V shed 0 bases and J shed 4 bases, with 13 bases lying between them. The germline CDR1 and CDR2 sequences are LNHDA and SQIVND (reference sequence). The DNA for the CDR3 is TGTGCCAGTAGTATAGATCGGCGAGAGGGATACGAGCAGTACTTC. Amino acid sequence: CASSIDRREGYEQYF.

This clone occurred a few times. The CDR3, as DNA: TGTGCCAGCAGCTTTCCCCTATCCCGCGGCACTGAAGCTTTCTTT. Protein: CASSFPLSRGTEAFF. This chain links TRBV11-1 with TRBJ1-1; no clear D gene. From germline, CDR1 is SGHAT and CDR2 FQDESV (reference sequence). Trimming removed 3 bases at V and 4 bases at J, with 15 bases between. The CDR3 sequence is 15 residues long.

This clone was seen a handful of times. This chain joins TRBV15 and TRBJ2-7; TRBD1 agrees at 11 bases. The length of the CDR3 is 16 residues. The J segment lost 7 bases and the V segment lost 5 bases, leaving 13 bases of the junction unmatched. CDR1 and CDR2 from the germline V gene are LNHNV and YYDKDF (reference sequence). The CDR3 protein is CATSPTGTGGAREQYF. Here the CDR3 DNA reads TGTGCCACCAGCCCCACGGGGACAGGGGGAGCTAGGGAGCAGTACTTC.

For this clone: Other nucleotide sequences in the sample specify the same CDR3. CDR3: CASSLGGYNEQFF. CDR3 nucleotide sequence: TGTGCCAGCAGCCTGGGGGGGTACAATGAGCAGTTCTTC. The chain joins TRBV28 to TRBJ2-1, with TRBD2 matching over 7 bases. V shed 6 bases, J shed 4 bases, and the junction held 3 bases outside the gene matches. From germline, CDR1 is MDHEN and CDR2 SYDVKM. This CDR3 has 13 residues.

This clone was picked up a small number of times. The V call is TRBV2, the J call TRBJ2-2, with TRBD1 as a possible D gene (6 bases). V lost 6 bases and J lost 0, with 8 bases in between. Per the germline V gene, CDR1 is SNHLY and CDR2 is FYNNEI. The CDR3 is 14 amino acids. The CDR3: CASSRDTNTGELFF. CDR3 sequence (DNA): TGTGCCAGCAGCCGGGACACGAACACCGGGGAGCTGTTTTTT.

V usage is TRBV4-1 and J usage is TRBJ2-4; maybe TRBD2 (6 bases). V dropped 3 bases and J dropped 0 bases, with 15 bases sitting between them. The V gene's germline CDR1 is MGHRA and CDR2 YSYEKL. This CDR3 is 17 amino acids long. CDR3 nucleotide sequence: TGCGCCAGCAGCCAGGGACTGCCCATCATAGCCAAAAACATTCAGTACTTC. It is translated as CASSQGLPIIAKNIQYF.

The chain uses TRBV4-3 and TRBJ2-1, with 15 positions matching TRBD2. This CDR3 is built from 15 residues. The V gene's germline CDR1 is LGHNA and CDR2 YSLEER. Trimming at V came to 4 bases and at J to 7 bases, leaving 2 bases not matched to a gene. CDR3 amino acids: CASSPGLAGGNEQFF. CDR3 DNA: TGCGCCAGCAGCCCGGGACTAGCGGGAGGTAATGAGCAGTTCTTC.

V is TRBV28 and J is TRBJ2-3; perhaps TRBD2 as D (6 bases). Germline V lookup: CDR1 MDHEN, CDR2 SYDVKM. There are 11 residues in the CDR3. V dropped 6 bases and J dropped 10 bases, with 11 bases sitting between them. The chain's CDR3 is CASSGLPAQYF. As DNA, the CDR3 is TGTGCCAGCAGCGGACTACCAGCGCAGTATTTT. Full variable domain (remainder filled in from reference TRBV28 and TRBJ2-3): DVKVTQSSRYLVKRTGEKVFLECVQDMDHENMFWYRQDPGLGLRLIYFSYDVKMKEKGDIPEGYSVSREKKERFSLILESASTNQTSMYLCASSGLPAQYFGPGTRLTVL.

This sequence joins TRBV11-1 and TRBJ2-7, with 8 nucleotides matching TRBD2. The CDR3 spans 14 residues. The V and J ends lost 7 bases and 3 bases, in that order; junction bases with no gene match: 8. The germline CDR1 and CDR2 sequences are SGHAT and FQDESV (reference sequence). The CDR3 region is CASTLSGAIYEQYF. The CDR3 DNA follows: TGTGCCAGCACCCTTAGCGGGGCCATCTACGAGCAGTACTTC. Looking up the rest from reference TRBV11-1 and TRBJ2-7 gives the full variable domain: EAEVAQSPRYKITEKSQAVAFWCDPISGHATLYWYRQILGQGPELLVQFQDESVVDDSQLPKDRFSAERLKGVDSTLKIQPAELGDSAMYLCASTLSGAIYEQYFGPGTRLTVT.

The chain carries TRBV29-1 and TRBJ2-7, with a weak D call TRBD2 (5 bases). The CDR3 extends over 12 amino acids. Germline loops: CDR1 SQVTM, CDR2 ANQGSEA. V was pared by 2 bases and J by 4 bases, with 9 bases between. The CDR3 DNA follows: TGCAGCGTTGAAATCCGGGGATACGAGCAGTACTTC. This translates into CSVEIRGYEQYF.

J is TRBJ1-1 and V is TRBV7-8, with D uncertain. Trimming shortened V by 3 bases and J by 3 bases, and 14 bases separated the two germline ends. The CDR3 loop spans 15 amino acids. CDR1 is SGHVS and CDR2 is FQNEAQ in the germline V gene. CDR3 amino acids: CASSLLGLEDTEAFF. CDR3 bases: TGTGCCAGCAGCTTGCTAGGGCTGGAGGACACTGAAGCTTTCTTT.

The chain links TRBV5-6 to TRBJ2-7; D gene uncertain. This CDR3 spans 13 amino acids. Trimming pared 0 bases from V and 5 bases from J, leaving 9 bases between. Looked up from germline, CDR1 is SGHDT and CDR2 is YYEEEE. In DNA, the CDR3 is TGTGCCAGCAGCTTGGCTGAGATCGACGAGCAGTACTTC. This codes for CASSLAEIDEQYF.

The gene calls are TRBV18 and TRBJ2-3; perhaps TRBD2 as D (5 bases). V was shortened by 0 bases and J by 6 bases, with 10 bases between the two germline ends. Per the germline V gene, CDR1 is KGHSH and CDR2 is LQKENI. This CDR3 region has 14 residues. As DNA, the CDR3 is TGTGCCAGCTCACCACCGCCGGGGTGGGATACGCAGTATTTT. Translated: CASSPPPGWDTQYF.

The chain joins TRBV29-1 to TRBJ1-1; D remains ambiguous. Per the germline V gene, CDR1 is SQVTM and CDR2 is ANQGSEA. The CDR3 runs 12 residues. V was clipped by 7 bases and J by 0 bases, with 9 bases between them. CDR3 loop: CSGSQVNTEAFF. As DNA, the CDR3 is TGCAGCGGGTCCCAGGTGAACACTGAAGCTTTCTTT.